The entry below describes one TCR beta chain. The sample is drawn from a study of technical replicates of blood from a handful of donors. Germline-derived CDR1 and CDR2 are MNHEY and SVGAGI. With 4 bases removed from V and 1 base from J, the gap between germline ends came to 13 bases. The CDR3 spans 15 residues. The method was immunoSEQ multiplex PCR; TCRdb's version includes in-frame clones alone and lacks a portion of them. This sample has around 76,000 clones; roughly 98% occur once, and the top ten carry around 0.22%. The sequenced sample consisted of T cells isolated from PBMCs. The source is a human donor in good health. The gene calls are TRBV6-5 and TRBJ1-1, with D perhaps TRBD1 (5 bases). The CDR3 is CASSLVRTGNTEAFF. The CDR3 DNA is TGTGCCAGCAGTTTAGTAAGAACAGGGAACACTGAAGCTTTCTTT.